The rows below give T cell receptor beta chains drawn from one sample of a study of PD-1 blockade in mismatch repair-deficient tumors. TCRdb's copy holds only in-frame clones and misses some; the assay was immunoSEQ multiplex PCR. There are around 100,000 clones in the sample; over 65% occur only once, and 4% to 5% lies in the top ten. This material consisted of peripheral blood, taken around 60 weeks after starting pembrolizumab. The source is an adult with mismatch repair-deficient cancer. CDR3s include the opening cysteine and the closing phenylalanine or tryptophan. Clone size appears in some rows only: once, few, many, or a class for an expanded clone.

j_gene,v_gene,abundance,CDR3aa
TRBJ1-2,TRBV7-2,NA,CASSLAGSDYGYTF
TRBJ2-1,TRBV5-4,NA,CASSSRDEQFF
TRBJ2-7,TRBV11-2,NA,CASSPRQGPYEQYF
TRBJ1-2,TRBV6-6,NA,CASSFKQGVGYGYTF
TRBJ1-1,TRBV2,NA,CASLLNTEAFF
TRBJ2-3,TRBV11-1,NA,CASSSGTGRDTQYF
TRBJ2-1,TRBV29-1,NA,CSVAQAAYNEQFF
TRBJ1-2,TRBV7-9,NA,CASSLAGTGVYENYGYTF
TRBJ1-5,TRBV30,NA,CASRNQGRREPQHF
TRBJ2-1,TRBV9,NA,CASSHSGTALNDEQFF
TRBJ1-1,TRBV6-5,few,CASSLRGHVYTEAFF
TRBJ2-7,TRBV10-3,NA,CAISDPGHLYEQYF
TRBJ2-1,TRBV5-1,few,CASEQTSGSREQFF
TRBJ2-5,TRBV2,NA,CASSPNGGRMETQYF
TRBJ1-1,TRBV15,NA,CATSPSGALLNTEAFF
TRBJ2-7,TRBV14,NA,CASSQLAGGRYEQYF
TRBJ1-2,TRBV5-1,NA,CASSLAGGSNYGYTF
TRBJ2-3,TRBV6-1,NA,CASSPAGSTDTQYF
TRBJ2-1,TRBV27,NA,CASKGAGGHEEQFF
TRBJ1-5,TRBV2,few,CASSGFSNQPQHF
TRBJ2-7,TRBV7-2,few,CASRSGSSYEQYF
TRBJ1-5,TRBV6-1,NA,CASRELQGGGGQPQHF
TRBJ1-2,TRBV13,NA,CASSLTRRGGYTF
TRBJ2-5,TRBV27,few,CASSRDYSQETQYF
TRBJ1-1,TRBV6-4,NA,CASSDVGIGNTEAFF
TRBJ2-1,TRBV7-2,NA,CASSQTLAGGYNEQFF
TRBJ2-7,TRBV6-1,NA,CASSVRGLDEQYF
TRBJ1-1,TRBV4-2,NA,CASSSDGKNTEAFF
TRBJ1-1,TRBV18,NA,CASSPGGKGTEAFF
TRBJ2-7,TRBV27,NA,CASRGSGRAVYEQYF
TRBJ2-1,TRBV27,NA,CASSSPGVGGHSVGSYNEQFF
TRBJ2-5,TRBV5-1,NA,CASSGTSGQETQYF
TRBJ2-2,TRBV7-9,NA,CASSLAGTGELFF
TRBJ1-5,TRBV4-2,NA,CASSQDDVGGWGNQPQHF
TRBJ1-1,TRBV19,NA,CASSRAGGTRVDTEAFF
TRBJ2-1,TRBV19,NA,CAIGTYPWSEQFF
TRBJ2-3,TRBV4-2,medium-sized,CASSQELLETDTQYF
TRBJ1-3,TRBV4-1,NA,CASSQVGGSIYF
TRBJ1-1,TRBV15,NA,CATSQTGGAGNF
TRBJ2-2,TRBV6-1,few,CATSWGPGELFF
TRBJ2-6,TRBV14,NA,CASASGQSIPGANVLTF
TRBJ2-1,TRBV5-6,NA,CASSLELQVEQFF
TRBJ2-7,TRBV5-6,NA,CASSLDTALEQYF
TRBJ2-5,TRBV2,few,CASSEGERETQYF
TRBJ2-6,TRBV5-4,NA,CATPSPSGANVLTF
TRBJ1-2,TRBV6-4,NA,CASSDSNYGYTF
TRBJ1-5,TRBV7-2,NA,CASSLASGTGQPQHF
TRBJ2-3,TRBV6-1,NA,CASSDSGLYTDTQYF
TRBJ2-5,TRBV9,NA,CASSVDGWHGKTQYF
TRBJ2-1,TRBV7-2,NA,CASSRVSRSYNEQFF
TRBJ2-7,TRBV15,NA,CATGSGILYEQYF
TRBJ2-1,TRBV30,NA,CAWSVSQGGNEQFF
TRBJ2-3,TRBV30,NA,CAWSGGRGTDTQYF
TRBJ2-5,TRBV7-9,NA,CASSLAGLQETQYF
TRBJ1-5,TRBV30,NA,CAWSLAGGPKPQHF
TRBJ1-3,TRBV6-6,NA,CASRETGEDSGNTIYF
TRBJ2-1,TRBV7-6,NA,CASSSGLAGAREQFF
TRBJ1-3,TRBV7-2,NA,CASSPTGAGNTIYF
TRBJ1-2,TRBV6-6,once,CASRPDSTNYGYTF
TRBJ2-6,TRBV5-1,few,CASSLAGLTGANVLTF